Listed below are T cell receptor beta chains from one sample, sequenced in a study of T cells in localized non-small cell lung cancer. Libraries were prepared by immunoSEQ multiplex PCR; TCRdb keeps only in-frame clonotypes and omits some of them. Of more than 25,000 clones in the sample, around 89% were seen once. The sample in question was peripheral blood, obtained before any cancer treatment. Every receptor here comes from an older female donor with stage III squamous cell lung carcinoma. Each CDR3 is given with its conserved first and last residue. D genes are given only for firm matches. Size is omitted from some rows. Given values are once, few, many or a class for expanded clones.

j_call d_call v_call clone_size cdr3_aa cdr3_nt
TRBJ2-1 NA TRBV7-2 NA CASSLAGINEQFF TGTGCCAGCAGCTTAGCGGGCATAAATGAGCAGTTCTTC
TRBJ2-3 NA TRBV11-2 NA CASSLDGWSTDTQYF TGTGCCAGCAGCTTAGATGGGTGGAGCACAGATACGCAGTATTTT
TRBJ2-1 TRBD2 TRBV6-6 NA CASSSGLAGGSEQFF TGTGCCAGCAGTTCGGGACTAGCGGGGGGAAGTGAGCAGTTCTTC
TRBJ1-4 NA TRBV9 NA CASSGTGRGEKLFF TGTGCCAGCAGTGGTACGGGCCGAGGTGAAAAACTGTTTTTT
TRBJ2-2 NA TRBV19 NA CASSRVVEELPNTGELFF TGTGCCAGTAGTAGGGTGGTAGAAGAGCTCCCGAACACCGGGGAGCTGTTTTTT
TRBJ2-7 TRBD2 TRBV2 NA CASSVLAGTYEQYF TGTGCCAGCAGTGTACTAGCGGGGACCTACGAGCAGTACTTC
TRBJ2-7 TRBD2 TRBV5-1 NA CASSLGLAGGYEQYF TGCGCCAGCAGCTTGGGGCTAGCGGGAGGCTACGAGCAGTACTTC
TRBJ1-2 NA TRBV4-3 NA CASSQDQGPYGYTF TGCGCCAGCAGCCAAGATCAGGGACCCTATGGCTACACCTTC
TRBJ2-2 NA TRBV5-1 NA CASSSVGELFF TGCGCCAGCTCTTCCGTCGGGGAGCTGTTTTTT
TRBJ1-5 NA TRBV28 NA CASSPPRDGHSNQPQHF TGTGCCAGCAGTCCCCCCCGGGACGGACATAGCAATCAGCCCCAGCATTTT
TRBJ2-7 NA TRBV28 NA CASRPEVGEQYF TGTGCCAGCAGGCCGGAGGTAGGCGAGCAGTACTTC
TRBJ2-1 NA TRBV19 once CASSIDRGSHNEQFF TGTGCCAGTAGTATAGATCGGGGGTCCCACAATGAGCAGTTCTTC
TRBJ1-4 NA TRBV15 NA CATSRDITGEKLFF TGTGCCACCAGCAGAGATATCACGGGGGAAAAACTGTTTTTT
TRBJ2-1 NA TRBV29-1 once CSVESYEYNEQFF TGCAGCGTTGAATCCTATGAGTACAATGAGCAGTTCTTC
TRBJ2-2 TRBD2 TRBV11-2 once CASRPPGLAGRTGELFF TGTGCCAGCAGACCCCCGGGACTAGCGGGGCGGACCGGGGAGCTGTTTTTT
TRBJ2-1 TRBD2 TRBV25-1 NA CASSDGLAGDVSYNEQFF TGTGCCAGCAGTGATGGACTAGCGGGAGATGTATCCTACAATGAGCAGTTCTTC
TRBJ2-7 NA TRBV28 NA CASRAVRPRQGGYEQYF TGTGCCAGCAGGGCGGTCCGACCTCGGCAGGGAGGCTACGAGCAGTACTTC
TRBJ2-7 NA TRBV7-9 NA CASSSPRTDYYEQYF TGTGCCAGCAGCTCCCCCCGGACAGACTACTACGAGCAGTACTTC
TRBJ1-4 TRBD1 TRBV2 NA CATTDRVGEKLFF TGTGCCACTACCGACAGGGTGGGTGAAAAACTGTTTTTT
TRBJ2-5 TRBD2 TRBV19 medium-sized CASKPGLAGGETQYF TGTGCCAGTAAACCGGGACTAGCGGGGGGAGAGACCCAGTACTTC
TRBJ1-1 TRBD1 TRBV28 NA CASSPRDRGRDTEAFF TGTGCCAGCAGCCCCCGGGACAGGGGGCGGGACACTGAAGCTTTCTTT
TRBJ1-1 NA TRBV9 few CASSVGASGGEAFF TGTGCCAGCAGCGTAGGGGCTTCGGGAGGTGAAGCTTTCTTT
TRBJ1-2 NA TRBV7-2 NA CASAQEANYGYTF TGTGCCAGCGCCCAGGAAGCTAACTATGGCTACACCTTC
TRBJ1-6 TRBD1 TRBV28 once CASSLAGTVNSPLHF TGTGCCAGCAGTTTGGCCGGGACAGTTAATTCACCCCTCCACTTT
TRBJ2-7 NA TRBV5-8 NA CASSLGTDTYEQYF TGTGCCAGCAGCTTGGGGACGGATACCTACGAGCAGTACTTC
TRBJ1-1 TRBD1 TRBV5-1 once CASSFTGVDTEAFF TGCGCCAGCAGCTTCACAGGGGTGGACACTGAAGCTTTCTTT
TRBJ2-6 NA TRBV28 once CASSLQGHSGANVLTF TGTGCCAGCAGTTTGCAGGGCCACTCTGGGGCCAACGTCCTGACTTTC
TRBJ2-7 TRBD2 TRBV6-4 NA CASSLQAGGYEQYF TGTGCCAGCAGTTTACAGGCGGGGGGGTACGAGCAGTACTTC
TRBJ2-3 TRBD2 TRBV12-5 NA CASGLGAGGTDTQYF TGTGCTAGTGGTTTGGGGGCGGGGGGCACAGATACGCAGTATTTT
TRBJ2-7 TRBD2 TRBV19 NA CASSKRESSYEQYF TGTGCCAGTAGTAAGCGGGAGAGCTCCTACGAGCAGTACTTC
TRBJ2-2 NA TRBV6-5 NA CASSYSVRPPGGELFF TGTGCCAGCAGTTACTCCGTGCGCCCACCTGGGGGGGAGCTGTTTTTT
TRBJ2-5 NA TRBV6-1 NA CASSEGGRSQETQYF TGTGCCAGCAGTGAAGGGGGCAGGTCGCAAGAGACCCAGTACTTC